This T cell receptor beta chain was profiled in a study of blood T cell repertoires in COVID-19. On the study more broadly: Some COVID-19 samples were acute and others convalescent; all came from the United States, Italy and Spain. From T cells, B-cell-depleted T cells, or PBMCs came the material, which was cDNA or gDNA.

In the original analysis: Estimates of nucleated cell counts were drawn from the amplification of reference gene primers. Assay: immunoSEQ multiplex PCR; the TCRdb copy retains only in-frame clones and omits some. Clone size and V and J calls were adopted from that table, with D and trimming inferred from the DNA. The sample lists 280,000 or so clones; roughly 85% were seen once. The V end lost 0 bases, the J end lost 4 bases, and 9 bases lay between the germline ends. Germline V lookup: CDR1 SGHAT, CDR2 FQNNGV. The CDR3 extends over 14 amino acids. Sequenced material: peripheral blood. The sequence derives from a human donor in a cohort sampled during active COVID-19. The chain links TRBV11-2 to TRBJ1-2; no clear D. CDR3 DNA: TGTGCCAGCAGCTTAGATCCTTCCGTCTATGGCTACACCTTC. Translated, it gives CASSLDPSVYGYTF.